These 7 T cell receptor beta chains originate from one sample sequenced in a study of spatial heterogeneity in lung cancer. TCRdb redid the calling of the 5' RACE reads with MiXCR, one entry per CDR3 protein. This repertoire shows about 13,000 distinct CDR3 sequences, approximately 4.8% found once; its top ten account for about 35%. The time point here: sample taken at primary tumor resection. The input material, whole RNA from tumor, nontumor lung or frozen PBMC, was sequenced unsorted. The sequencing used lung tumor tissue, collected at surgery. These receptors came from a human donor with early-stage non-small cell lung cancer.

This clonotype occurred many times. The library was designed around alpha chains, so this beta chain is a stray read whose abundance carries little weight. This chain uses TRBV6-5 with TRBJ2-2; no definite D call. V shed 10 bases and J shed 7 bases, with 7 bases lying between them. The CDR3 is made up of 10 amino acids. Germline V lookup: CDR1 MNHEY, CDR2 SVGAGI. The CDR3 here is CANIHGELFF. As DNA, the CDR3 is TGTGCCAACATCCACGGGGAGCTGTTTTTT.

By sample fraction, this clonotype is medium-sized. The library was prepared for alpha chains; this beta chain is a stray read, so its frequency means little. The gene calls are TRBV12-3 or TRBV12-4 and TRBJ1-1; 9 bases line up with TRBD1. The V and J ends lost 6 bases and 7 bases, in that order; junction bases with no gene match: 9. The CDR3 totals 14 residues. CDR3 residues: CASSLLTGGDEAFF. The CDR3 nucleotides read TGTGCCAGCAGCCTCTTGACAGGGGGGGATGAAGCTTTCTTT.

This clonotype has ten or more counts. With the library built for alpha chains, this beta chain is off target and its frequency is not meaningful. The chain joins TRBV6-6 to TRBJ1-1, with no clear D. This CDR3 region has 13 residues. CDR1 is MNHNY and CDR2 is SVGAGI in the germline V gene (reference sequence). V lost 2 bases and J 8 bases, leaving 12 bases between the germline ends. This chain's CDR3 is CASSYSDNREAFF. The CDR3 region has the DNA TGTGCCAGCAGTTACAGTGACAATAGAGAAGCTTTCTTT.

This clonotype was found many times. This beta chain is an unintended read in a library built for alpha chains; its size means little. The rearrangement joins TRBV30 to TRBJ2-7, with a weak D call TRBD1 (6 bases). V was trimmed by 2 bases and J by 0 bases, leaving 8 bases between them. Per germline, CDR1 GTSNPN and CDR2 SVGIG (reference sequence). This CDR3 region has 13 residues. The CDR3 coding sequence is TGTGCCTGGAGTCCCAGGGGCTCCTACGAGCAGTACTTC. Its translation: CAWSPRGSYEQYF. The full variable domain, completed using reference TRBV30 and TRBJ2-7, is SQTIHQWPATLVQPVGSPLSLECTVEGTSNPNLYWYRQAAGRGLQLLFYSVGIGQISSEVPQNLSASRPQDRQFILSSKKLLLSDSGFYLCAWSPRGSYEQYFGPGTRLTVT.

This clonotype has at least ten counts. The library was designed around alpha chains, so this beta chain is a stray read whose abundance carries little weight. V is TRBV30 and J is TRBJ2-1; 13 bases map to TRBD2. V shed 5 bases, J shed 3 bases, and the junction held 1 base outside the gene matches. This CDR3 has 14 amino acids. Germline loops: CDR1 GTSNPN, CDR2 SVGIG (reference sequence). DNA for the CDR3: TGTGCCTGGCGGACTAGCGGGAGCTACAATGAGCAGTTCTTC. It codes for CAWRTSGSYNEQFF.

This clonotype has ten or more counts. As an off-target read in a library built for alpha chains, this beta chain has a frequency of little significance. V and J are TRBV10-3 and TRBJ2-3, with TRBD2 identical over 9 bases. CDR1 and CDR2 from the germline V gene are ENHRY and SYGVKD. The CDR3 totals 15 residues. With V trimmed by 11 bases and J by 4 bases, 13 bases remained unmatched. In DNA form, the CDR3 reads TGTGCCGTCGGACAACAGCGGGGGGTTCCAGATACGCAGTATTTT. This codes for CAVGQQRGVPDTQYF.

This clonotype was found many times. In a library made to pick up alpha chains, this beta chain is a stray read with a size that means little. This chain joins TRBV6-5 and TRBJ1-1, with 7 nucleotides matching TRBD1. Unmatched junction bases numbered 7, after V lost 8 bases and J lost 10 bases. The CDR3 loop spans 11 amino acids. CDR1 and CDR2 (germline): MNHEY, SVGAGI. CDR3 sequence: CASGQVLGAFF. CDR3 bases: TGTGCCAGCGGACAGGTATTGGGAGCTTTCTTT.